One and the same sample provided the 9 T cell receptor beta chains below, sequenced in a study of beta chain features in type 1 diabetes. Reverse transcription of all isolated RNA meant that expressed TCRB transcripts were sequenced. Produced via immunoSEQ multiplex PCR; TCRdb's table is partial and in-frame only. The data hold roughly 380,000 clones, with about 20% observed a single time. The material sequenced was naive CD4+ T cells from blood. These receptor sequences come from a woman younger than 35 in good health.

The chain links TRBV2 to TRBJ2-1, with D possibly being TRBD2 (5 bases). Per germline, CDR1 SNHLY and CDR2 FYNNEI. V gave up 6 bases and J gave up 4 bases, with 10 bases separating them. The CDR3 spans 13 residues. The CDR3 coding sequence is TGTGCCAGCAGGGAACGGACTTACAATGAGCAGTTCTTC. Translation gives CASRERTYNEQFF. Drawing the rest from reference TRBV2 and TRBJ2-1, the complete variable domain is EPEVTQTPSHQVTQMGQEVILRCVPISNHLYFYWYRQILGQKVEFLVSFYNNEISEKSEIFDDQFSVERPDGSNFTLKIRSTKLEDSAMYFCASRERTYNEQFFGPGTRLTVL.

This clone has more than one count but fewer than ten. The rearrangement uses TRBV18 and TRBJ1-2; 8 positions agree with TRBD1. With V trimmed by 5 bases and J by 3 bases, 8 bases remained unmatched. There are 15 residues in the CDR3. From germline, CDR1 is KGHSH and CDR2 LQKENI. CDR3 protein: CASSSRTGPDYGYTF. The CDR3, as DNA: TGTGCCAGCTCATCACGGACAGGGCCCGACTATGGCTACACCTTC.

This clone was counted a few times. The J gene is TRBJ2-1, the V gene TRBV21-1; the table's D call, TRBD2, has no DNA check behind it. TRBV21-1 is given as a pseudogene. CDR3 length: 17 amino acids. The CDR3 DNA sequence: TGTGCCAGCAGCAAAGCGAACGGGTCTAGCGGGAGGAATGAGCAGTTCTTC. This sequence encodes CASSKANGSSGRNEQFF.

This clone appeared a few times. Written as DNA, the CDR3 is TGTGCCAGCAGCTTGGGGACAGGGGACGAGCAGTACTTC. Translation gives CASSLGTGDEQYF. V is TRBV5-5 and J is TRBJ2-7; 9 bases are shared with TRBD1. Germline values: CDR1 SGHKS, CDR2 YYEKEE (reference sequence). Unmatched junction bases numbered 0, after V lost 0 bases and J lost 5 bases. The CDR3 covers 13 residues.

The table lists this clone with a few counts. The chain recombines TRBV7-3 with TRBJ1-2; 7 bases map to TRBD1. The length of the CDR3 is 13 residues. With 5 bases clipped from V and 6 bases from J, the junction kept 6 bases outside the gene matches. CDR1 and CDR2 (germline): SGHTA, FQGTGA. CDR3 sequence (DNA): TGTGCCAGCAGCCCAGGGGGTCCGGATGGCTACACCTTC. This codes for CASSPGGPDGYTF.

CDR3 sequence: CASSQPEEGGRGNQPQHF. The CDR3 nucleotides are TGCGCCAGCAGCCAACCCGAGGAGGGGGGGAGGGGCAATCAGCCCCAGCATTTT. The chain uses TRBV4-3 and TRBJ1-5, with D tentatively TRBD1 (6 bases). The CDR3 has 18 amino acids. Germline values: CDR1 LGHNA, CDR2 YSLEER. V was trimmed by 2 bases and J by 2 bases, leaving 19 bases between them.

This clone was counted a few times. This sequence joins TRBV5-1 and TRBJ2-6; 8 bases align to TRBD1. Per the germline V gene, CDR1 is SGHRS and CDR2 is YFSETQ. V was clipped by 3 bases and J by 4 bases; unmatched bases: 3. This CDR3 has 15 amino acids. The CDR3 DNA follows: TGCGCCAGCAGCTGGACAGGGAACGGGGCCAACGTCCTGACTTTC. The encoded protein is CASSWTGNGANVLTF.

This clone was seen a handful of times. The rearrangement joins TRBV7-2 to TRBJ2-7; 10 nucleotides agree with TRBD1. The length of the CDR3 is 14 residues. J lost 3 bases, V lost 5 bases, and 4 bases had no gene match. Germline assignment: CDR1 SGHTA and CDR2 FQGNSA. CDR3 bases: TGTGCCAGCAGCCTCCGGGACAGGGGCTACGAGCAGTACTTC. Translating gives CASSLRDRGYEQYF.

This clone has only a few counts. The V and J genes are TRBV10-3 and TRBJ2-1; possible D gene TRBD1, 6 bases. Trimming took off 3 bases at V and 1 base at J, with 10 bases between the two ends. This CDR3 is 15 amino acids long. Germline V gene sequence: CDR1 ENHRY, CDR2 SYGVKD. CDR3 in amino acids: CAISDYRASYNEQFF. CDR3 DNA sequence: TGTGCCATCAGTGATTACAGGGCGTCCTACAATGAGCAGTTCTTC.